The text below deals with one T cell receptor (beta chain). This clone's antigen is unknown. No base quality values were provided; no much bigger clone lies one nucleotide off. TCRdb records Illumina HiSeq 1500 as the sequencer. Through fastp at Q25 and MiXCR, TCRdb rebuilt clones from the public reads, retaining in-frame beta chains. One record per CDR3 amino acid sequence lists the most common genes and DNA. This sample has around 900,000 distinct CDR3 sequences in its table, and roughly a third of those were observed once. The ten largest make up roughly 13% of the sample. The data originate from a study of T cell repertoires in cytomegalovirus infection (dated by TCRdb to between 2018 and 2021). Concerning the study at large: Recently identified HLA-C-restricted CMV epitopes, whose presentation resists viral immunomodulation, were targeted by peptide stimulations together with well-studied HLA-B-restricted epitopes. Donor HLA type was relevant to the analysis, because carriage of CMV infection together with the matching HLA type was indicated by public TCR beta signatures.

Here is what the overall study found, with its caveats: In the ex vivo response, HLA-C-restricted CMV-specific TCR beta clonotypes were dominant, and in two of eight donors the single most frequent clonotype came from this HLA-C-restricted group. Cumulative frequency of public TCR beta family members discriminated carriers of CMV infection plus the relevant HLA type in this cohort and an independent approximately 370-donor cohort.

The treatment or condition label for this specimen denotes: in vitro stimulation with specific CMV peptide epitopes to enrich CMV-specific T cells. The starting material was cultured CD8+ T cells from PBMCs, obtained from culture after CMV antigen stimulation. The sequence came from a human donor in good health (CMV status not recorded). Some clones in this sample may be carry-over from other donors' samples.

The DNA sequence is given as TGTGCCAGCAGTGAATTATCTCTGGAGGACTACAATGAGCAGTTCTTC. This gives the protein CASSELSLEDYNEQFF. The chain links TRBV25-1 with TRBJ2-1; the best D guess is TRBD2, with 5 bases matching. Deletion took 1 base off V and 3 bases off J, with a span of 13 bases between the germline ends. Taken from cysteine to phenylalanine, the CDR3 has 16 residues. Left in the record is the CDR3 DNA by itself, 48 bases read in frame from the first base. CDR1 and CDR2, per the germline V gene, are MGHDK and SYGVNS.